A single sample gave rise to the 19 T cell receptor beta chains below, sequenced in a study of shared T cell receptors in the human thymus. Some clones are missing from TCRdb's copy, which holds only in-frame ones; the method was immunoSEQ multiplex PCR. The sample has a few hundred thousand clones, around 95% seen once. Sequenced sample: thymocytes. Receptors were obtained from a human donor.

The chain carries TRBV11-1 and TRBJ2-1; 9 bases map to TRBD1. Unmatched junction bases numbered 15, after V lost 5 bases and J lost 10 bases. The CDR3 sequence is 16 residues long. Per the germline V gene, CDR1 is SGHAT and CDR2 is FQDESV (reference sequence). CDR3 in DNA: TGTGCCAGCAGCCCCAACCGGGACAGGGTAGGGTACGAGCAGTTCTTC. Translating gives CASSPNRDRVGYEQFF.

The CDR3 spells CASSVRGGQPQHF. In DNA form, the CDR3 reads TGTGCCAGCAGCGTCAGGGGCGGTCAGCCCCAGCATTTT. The chain combines TRBV9 with TRBJ1-5, with a possible D match to TRBD1 (6 bases). This CDR3 has 13 residues. Looked up from germline, CDR1 is SGDLS and CDR2 is YYNGEE. V gave up 2 bases and J gave up 6 bases, with 9 bases separating them.

The chain carries TRBV5-1 and TRBJ2-5; 10 bases fit TRBD1. The CDR3 spans 15 residues. V shed 3 bases and J 0 bases; nucleotides not matched to a gene: 2. The V gene's germline CDR1 is SGHRS and CDR2 YFSETQ. As DNA, the CDR3 is TGCGCCAGCAGCTCCGGGACAGGGGACCAAGAGACCCAGTACTTC. Protein product: CASSSGTGDQETQYF.

The V gene is TRBV6-4, the J gene TRBJ2-1; D may be TRBD2 (6 bases). The CDR3 runs 15 residues. Trimming pared 8 bases from V and 6 bases from J, leaving 20 bases between. The V gene's germline CDR1 is MRHNA and CDR2 SNTAGT. This chain's CDR3 is CASSRWAGTPNEQFF. CDR3 DNA sequence: TGTGCCAGCTCTCGGTGGGCGGGAACCCCCAATGAGCAGTTCTTC.

The chain joins TRBV27 to TRBJ2-1; 9 positions match TRBD2. Germline V gives CDR1 MNHEY, CDR2 SMNVEV (reference sequence). V lost 6 bases and J lost 6; bases outside the gene matches: 24. The CDR3 runs 20 residues. The CDR3 DNA is TGTGCCAGCAGAAGACGGGCTAGCGGGAATAATATCGTTCCACCCAATGAGCAGTTCTTC. This translates into CASRRRASGNNIVPPNEQFF.

The CDR3 sequence: CASSSGTGQKNTEAFF. CDR3 coding DNA: TGTGCCAGCAGCTCGGGGACAGGACAGAAGAACACTGAAGCTTTCTTT. The chain employs TRBV11-2 and TRBJ1-1, with 8 bases lining up with TRBD1. This CDR3 is 16 amino acids long. Germline V gene data show CDR1 as SGHAT and CDR2 as FQNNGV. J was trimmed by 1 base and V by 4 bases; bases with no gene match: 8.

This chain joins TRBV15 and TRBJ2-1; 12 bases match TRBD2. Germline lookup yields CDR1 LNHNV and CDR2 YYDKDF (reference sequence). The CDR3 contains 15 residues. V was clipped by 4 bases and J by 7 bases; unmatched bases: 5. The CDR3 DNA is TGTGCCACCAGCAACGACGGACTAGCGGGGAATGAGCAGTTCTTC. Its protein is CATSNDGLAGNEQFF.

The CDR3 nucleotides read TGCGCCAGCAGCTTGAGTGCGGATCGCGACGAGCAGTACTTC. Translated, it gives CASSLSADRDEQYF. V and J are TRBV5-1 and TRBJ2-7; D unclear. V lost 1 base and J lost 5, with 13 bases in between. The CDR3 has 14 amino acids. The germline gives CDR1 SGHRS, CDR2 YFSETQ.

A few counts support this clone. CDR3 DNA: TGTGCCAGCAGTCGACACGCGGACAGGGCCAACACTGAAGCTTTCTTT. It specifies CASSRHADRANTEAFF. The chain links TRBV28 to TRBJ1-1, with 8 bases matching TRBD1. This CDR3 has 16 amino acids. With V trimmed by 5 bases and J by 2 bases, 10 bases remained unmatched. Germline V gene data show CDR1 as MDHEN and CDR2 as SYDVKM.

Here the CDR3 reads CASSLAHWGAGGNEQFF. DNA for the CDR3: TGTGCCAGCAGCTTGGCCCACTGGGGCGCGGGGGGCAATGAGCAGTTCTTC. The V and J genes are TRBV5-6 and TRBJ2-1, with TRBD2 matching over 8 bases. The CDR3 is made up of 17 amino acids. J gave up 6 bases and V 0 bases, and 11 bases lay outside the gene matches. Germline-derived CDR1 and CDR2 are SGHDT and YYEEEE.

The chain links TRBV21-1 to TRBJ2-7; the D call in the table, TRBD2, was not verified against the DNA. TRBV21-1 is termed a pseudogene. The CDR3 is made up of 15 amino acids. As DNA, the CDR3 is TGTGCCAGCAGCAAAGGGGGGGGACCACCCTACGAGCAGTACTTC. Translation gives CASSKGGGPPYEQYF.

V gene TRBV28 combines with J gene TRBJ1-4; no clear D. Trimming removed 1 base from V and 0 bases from J, with 3 bases in between. Germline V lookup: CDR1 MDHEN, CDR2 SYDVKM. The CDR3 is made up of 14 amino acids. CDR3 loop: CASSLYATNEKLFF. The CDR3 region has the DNA TGTGCCAGCAGTTTATATGCAACTAATGAAAAACTGTTTTTT.

V gene TRBV4-1 combines with J gene TRBJ2-2, with 12 bases matching TRBD2. This CDR3 has 13 residues. J was trimmed by 6 bases and V by 10 bases; bases with no gene match: 3. The germline gives CDR1 MGHRA, CDR2 YSYEKL. The CDR3 bases are TGCGCCATCGGGACTAGCGGGTCCGGGGAGCTGTTTTTT. This codes for CAIGTSGSGELFF.

The gene calls are TRBV23-1 and TRBJ2-1; TRBD1 aligns across 7 bases. TRBV23-1 falls under the ORF class, with uncertain function. Losses at the gene ends were 0 bases for V and 2 bases for J; bases not matched to a gene: 7. This CDR3 spans 17 amino acids. CDR3 protein: CASSQSPTGEPYNEQFF. CDR3 DNA sequence: TGCGCCAGCAGTCAATCCCCCACAGGGGAGCCCTACAATGAGCAGTTCTTC.

V and J are TRBV19 and TRBJ1-2, with 9 bases aligning to TRBD1. The ends lost 10 bases at V and 3 bases at J; junction bases unmatched: 12. This CDR3 is built from 15 residues. The germline V gene has CDR1 LNHDA and CDR2 SQIVND (reference sequence). The CDR3 DNA reads as TGTGCCACCGGAGGAAACAGGGGGCAAGACTATGGCTACACCTTC. Its translation is CATGGNRGQDYGYTF.

The chain links TRBV28 to TRBJ1-2, with D perhaps TRBD1 (5 bases). Trimming removed 3 bases at V and 2 bases at J, with 13 bases between. The CDR3 has 15 residues. Germline CDR1 is MDHEN and CDR2 is SYDVKM. CDR3 nucleotide sequence: TGTGCCAGCAGTTTGACAGCTCCCCTAAACTATGGCTACACCTTC. Protein sequence: CASSLTAPLNYGYTF.

Notes on this clone: Additional DNA sequences in this sample encode the identical CDR3. This chain uses TRBV5-1 with TRBJ2-7, with 9 bases matching TRBD1. CDR3 length: 17 residues. Trimming took 3 bases from V and 5 from J; bases not matched to a gene: 15. Per germline, CDR1 SGHRS and CDR2 YFSETQ. CDR3 nucleotides: TGCGCCAGCAGCTCGGTTACCAAAAGACAGGGGGGCAACGAGCAGTACTTC. Translated: CASSSVTKRQGGNEQYF.

This rearrangement joins TRBV29-1 to TRBJ2-4; 13 positions agree with TRBD2. The CDR3 totals 14 residues. Germline values: CDR1 SQVTM, CDR2 ANQGSEA. V lost 8 bases to trimming and J lost 7 bases; unmatched junction nucleotides: 8. CDR3 nucleotide sequence: TGCAGCCCCAGGCGGACTAGCGGGAGCAACATTCAGTACTTC. Its translation is CSPRRTSGSNIQYF.

In DNA form, the CDR3 reads TGTGCCAGCAGCTTAGGACAGGGGTCTTCGCGGTACTTC. This encodes CASSLGQGSSRYF. This chain connects TRBV11-2 to TRBJ2-7; 8 bases line up with TRBD1. The germline V gene encodes CDR1 SGHAT and CDR2 FQNNGV. This CDR3 contains 13 residues. Germline trimming cut 1 base from V and 12 bases from J; bases unmatched to any gene: 8. Looking up the rest from reference TRBV11-2 and TRBJ2-7 gives the full variable domain: EAGVAQSPRYKIIEKRQSVAFWCNPISGHATLYWYQQILGQGPKLLIQFQNNGVVDDSQLPKDRFSAERLKGVDSTLKIQPAKLEDSAVYLCASSLGQGSSRYFGPGTRLTVT.